Shown below are 30 T cell receptor beta chains from a single sample sequenced in a study of T cell responses to AZD1222 COVID-19 vaccine (dated by TCRdb to the early 2020s). Library prep was done by the immunoSEQ multiplex PCR assay. What TCRdb holds here is the immuneACCESS table cut down to in-frame rearrangements. Part of the clones is not present; checked against another copy, under half of the missing clones reflect an unresolved V gene, and the others are unexplained. This sample lists 150,000 to 200,000 clones; approximately 89% were detected once. The biggest ten clones account for approximately 1.3% of the sample. The time point label on this specimen signifies: about 28 days (+/-7) after the second vaccine dose. The sequenced sample was peripheral blood, obtained 28 days after the second AZD1222 dose. The receptors here all came from an adult who received the AZD1222 COVID-19 vaccine.

This chain joins TRBV5-4 and TRBJ1-1, with 7 bases lining up with TRBD1. This CDR3 is built from 15 residues. Germline assignment: CDR1 SGHNT and CDR2 YYREEE (reference sequence). V shed 4 bases and J 4 bases; nucleotides not matched to a gene: 10. CDR3 DNA sequence: TGTGCCAGCAGCGGTGACAGGGTCTTAGGCACTGAAGCTTTCTTT. It is translated as CASSGDRVLGTEAFF.

This clone appeared a single time. The genes are TRBV4-2 and TRBJ2-7; 8 bases are shared with TRBD1. V was pared by 1 base and J by 3 bases, with 8 bases of the junction left unmatched. This CDR3 is 16 amino acids long. The germline CDR1 and CDR2 sequences are LGHNA and YNFKEQ. CDR3 loop: CASSQGSGTGGYEQYF. DNA of the CDR3: TGTGCCAGCAGCCAAGGTTCCGGGACAGGAGGCTACGAGCAGTACTTC.

V is TRBV28 and J is TRBJ2-7; possible D gene TRBD2, 6 bases. The CDR3 spans 15 residues. CDR1 and CDR2 (germline): MDHEN, SYDVKM. V dropped 2 bases and J dropped 2 bases, with 13 bases sitting between them. CDR3 residues: CASSLEVRTTYEQYF. CDR3 sequence (DNA): TGTGCCAGCAGTTTAGAGGTAAGGACTACCTACGAGCAGTACTTC. Based on the CDR3 plus reference TRBV28 and TRBJ2-7, the full variable domain is DVKVTQSSRYLVKRTGEKVFLECVQDMDHENMFWYRQDPGLGLRLIYFSYDVKMKEKGDIPEGYSVSREKKERFSLILESASTNQTSMYLCASSLEVRTTYEQYFGPGTRLTVT.

This clone was detected a few times. The chain has TRBV5-1 and TRBJ2-2, with TRBD2 as a possible D gene (5 bases). The V end was cut by 3 bases, the J end by 6 bases, with 12 bases between. CDR1 and CDR2 (germline): SGHRS, YFSETQ. The CDR3 is made up of 14 amino acids. The CDR3 bases are TGCGCCAGCAGCTGGACTTGGGGAGCCGGGGAGCTGTTTTTT. This encodes CASSWTWGAGELFF. The full variable domain, its missing parts supplied by reference TRBV5-1 and TRBJ2-2, is KAGVTQTPRYLIKTRGQQVTLSCSPISGHRSVSWYQQTPGQGLQFLFEYFSETQRNKGNFPGRFSGRQFSNSRSEMNVSTLELGDSALYLCASSWTWGAGELFFGEGSRLTVL.

The V call is TRBV28, the J call TRBJ2-7; the match to TRBD2 covers 11 bases. The CDR3 runs 15 residues. CDR1 is MDHEN, CDR2 SYDVKM, per germline. V dropped 6 bases and J dropped 2; count of bases not matched to a gene: 6. The CDR3 sequence: CASRSLAGATYEQYF. The CDR3 bases are TGTGCCAGCAGGTCACTAGCGGGAGCCACCTACGAGCAGTACTTC.

This clone was seen a few times. This chain connects TRBV29-1 to TRBJ1-1; TRBD1 matches at 9 bases. In germline, CDR1 is SQVTM, CDR2 ANQGSEA. V dropped 5 bases and J dropped 10; count of bases not matched to a gene: 5. This CDR3 is 11 amino acids long. The CDR3 sequence: CSVTETGGAFF. The DNA for the CDR3 is TGCAGCGTTACCGAGACAGGGGGAGCTTTCTTT.

CDR3 sequence (DNA): TGTGCCAGCAGCCCCGTGGGACAGAACGAGCAGTTCTTC. This codes for CASSPVGQNEQFF. The genes are TRBV9 and TRBJ2-1; 7 nucleotides align to TRBD1. V gave up 4 bases and J gave up 10 bases; unmatched junction bases: 8. Germline V gene lookup returns CDR1 SGDLS and CDR2 YYNGEE. CDR3 length equals 13 residues.

This sequence joins TRBV7-3 and TRBJ2-2; 7 bases are a match to TRBD2. Germline CDR1 reads SGHTA; CDR2 reads FQGTGA. The CDR3 has 15 amino acids. V lost 3 bases and J lost 4; bases outside the gene matches: 5. The CDR3 is CASSFYSGGTGELFF. For the CDR3, the DNA is TGTGCCAGCAGCTTTTACTCGGGGGGCACCGGGGAGCTGTTTTTT.

The gene calls are TRBV10-3 and TRBJ2-3; 7 positions match TRBD2. Germline-derived CDR1 and CDR2 are ENHRY and SYGVKD. V lost 3 bases to trimming and J lost 4 bases; unmatched junction nucleotides: 4. The CDR3 covers 14 residues. This chain's CDR3 is CAISDSLAADTQYF. The DNA for the CDR3 is TGTGCCATCAGTGATAGTCTAGCGGCAGATACGCAGTATTTT.

V and J are TRBV18 and TRBJ1-4, with D unclear. Trimming cost V 5 bases and J 8 bases, with 12 bases left between them. CDR1 is KGHSH and CDR2 is LQKENI in the germline V gene. The CDR3 has 13 amino acids. The CDR3 protein is CASSVSPGEKLFF. CDR3 DNA: TGTGCCAGCTCAGTCAGTCCCGGGGAAAAACTGTTTTTT.

The chain is built from TRBV2 and TRBJ2-2; the match to TRBD2 covers 7 bases. Germline V gene lookup returns CDR1 SNHLY and CDR2 FYNNEI. The CDR3 extends over 14 amino acids. The V and J ends lost 8 bases and 0 bases, in that order; junction bases with no gene match: 3. The CDR3 DNA sequence: TGTGCCAGCGGCGGGGGAGCGAACACCGGGGAGCTGTTTTTT. Protein: CASGGGANTGELFF.

The chain recombines TRBV19 with TRBJ1-5; 8 positions agree with TRBD1. After removal of 9 bases from V and 6 bases from J, the junction contained 16 bases not matched to a gene. Germline CDR1 and CDR2: LNHDA and SQIVND (reference sequence). This CDR3 has 16 residues. In DNA form, the CDR3 reads TGTGCCAGCCGGCCGGAGAACAGGGGGATGGGTCAGCCCCAGCATTTT. Protein product: CASRPENRGMGQPQHF. Using reference TRBV19 and TRBJ1-5 for the parts outside the CDR3, the full variable domain is DGGITQSPKYLFRKEGQNVTLSCEQNLNHDAMYWYRQDPGQGLRLIYYSQIVNDFQKGDIAEGYSVSREKKESFPLTVTSAQKNPTAFYLCASRPENRGMGQPQHFGDGTRLSIL.

The CDR3 nucleotides read TGTGCCAGCAGCCGACCCTGGGAGCGGGAGATTACTGAGACCCAGTACTTC. It is translated as CASSRPWEREITETQYF. The chain combines TRBV5-6 with TRBJ2-5; 8 bases align to TRBD2. Germline CDR1 and CDR2: SGHDT and YYEEEE. This CDR3 comprises 17 residues. The junction had 16 bases not matched to a gene; V was cut back by 4 bases and J by 5 bases.

The chain recombines TRBV9 with TRBJ2-1; the match to TRBD2 covers 12 bases. The germline gives CDR1 SGDLS, CDR2 YYNGEE. This CDR3 has 14 amino acids. V lost 5 bases and J lost 5; bases outside the gene matches: 2. The CDR3 protein is CASSPSGRDNEQFF. The CDR3 DNA reads TGTGCCAGCAGTCCTAGCGGGAGGGACAATGAGCAGTTCTTC.

The chain is built from TRBV7-3 and TRBJ1-4; 8 positions match TRBD1. V was pared by 1 base and J by 4 bases, with 2 bases of the junction left unmatched. The CDR3 runs to 15 residues. Germline CDR1 SGHTA, CDR2 FQGTGA. The CDR3 DNA reads TGTGCCAGCAGCTTAAAGGGACAGGATAATGAAAAACTGTTTTTT. Amino acids: CASSLKGQDNEKLFF.

The CDR3 loop reads CASSNGYEQYF. CDR3 nucleotides: TGCGCCAGCAGTAACGGCTACGAGCAGTACTTC. This rearrangement joins TRBV10-2 to TRBJ2-7; no clear D gene. The CDR3 runs 11 residues. V gave up 5 bases and J gave up 3 bases, with 5 bases separating them. CDR1 is WSHSY, CDR2 SAAADI, per germline.

A few counts support this clone. This chain joins TRBV27 and TRBJ2-1; unclear D gene. V was pared by 8 bases and J by 7 bases, with 18 bases between. The CDR3 length is 14 residues. Germline CDR1 reads MNHEY; CDR2 reads SMNVEV (reference sequence). The CDR3 region is CASGQTPLRNEQFF. The DNA for the CDR3 is TGTGCCAGCGGGCAAACCCCCCTAAGGAATGAGCAGTTCTTC.

The V and J genes are TRBV4-1 and TRBJ1-4, with 7 bases identical to TRBD1. Germline CDR1 is MGHRA and CDR2 is YSYEKL. This CDR3 comprises 18 residues. The trim removed 4 bases at V and 7 bases at J, leaving 18 bases unmatched. The CDR3 is CASSLGQTSAYASEKLFF. Written as DNA, the CDR3 is TGCGCCAGCAGCCTGGGACAGACTTCTGCCTATGCGTCTGAAAAACTGTTTTTT.

This clone was observed a single time. This chain links TRBV5-1 with TRBJ2-1, with 10 bases matching TRBD2. This CDR3 is built from 16 residues. The V gene end was trimmed by 5 bases and the J gene end by 4 bases; junction bases not matched to a gene: 9. Germline V gene sequence: CDR1 SGHRS, CDR2 YFSETQ. The CDR3 nucleotides read TGCGCCAGCAGAGATGCTAGCGGGGGCTCATACAATGAGCAGTTCTTC. Protein product: CASRDASGGSYNEQFF. Looking up the rest from reference TRBV5-1 and TRBJ2-1 gives the full variable domain: KAGVTQTPRYLIKTRGQQVTLSCSPISGHRSVSWYQQTPGQGLQFLFEYFSETQRNKGNFPGRFSGRQFSNSRSEMNVSTLELGDSALYLCASRDASGGSYNEQFFGPGTRLTVL.

The CDR3 DNA is TGCAGTGCTAGTACGTTGGCAGGGCCAAGCACAGATACGCAGTATTTT. Translated, it gives CSASTLAGPSTDTQYF. The genes are TRBV20-1 and TRBJ2-3, with a weak D call TRBD1 (5 bases). The germline gives CDR1 DFQATT, CDR2 SNEGSKA (reference sequence). V lost 3 bases and J 0 bases, leaving 16 bases between the germline ends. This CDR3 has 16 amino acids.

This sequence joins TRBV29-1 and TRBJ2-1, with 12 nucleotides matching TRBD2. CDR1 is SQVTM and CDR2 is ANQGSEA in the germline V gene. The CDR3 contains 17 residues. The ends lost 1 base at V and 0 bases at J; junction bases unmatched: 4. CDR3 residues: CSVEGRTSGTSYNEQFF. The CDR3 DNA follows: TGCAGCGTTGAAGGACGGACTAGCGGGACCTCCTACAATGAGCAGTTCTTC.

The V gene is TRBV7-9, the J gene TRBJ1-1, with D perhaps matching TRBD1 (5 bases). The germline V gene has CDR1 SEHNR and CDR2 FQNEAQ (reference sequence). Trimming removed 2 bases at V and 0 bases at J, with 16 bases between. The CDR3 covers 17 residues. The CDR3, as DNA: TGTGCCAGCAGCTTACCCAGGCAGGGCGGCCTGAACACTGAAGCTTTCTTT. Translated, it gives CASSLPRQGGLNTEAFF.

This clone was seen repeatedly, ten times or more. The rearrangement links TRBV4-1 to TRBJ2-7, with TRBD1 matching over 8 bases. J lost 3 bases, V lost 3 bases, and 10 bases had no gene match. In germline, CDR1 is MGHRA, CDR2 YSYEKL. The CDR3 consists of 16 residues. The CDR3 DNA follows: TGCGCCAGCAGCCAGCAATCCGGGACAGGCTTCTACGAGCAGTACTTC. It is translated as CASSQQSGTGFYEQYF.

The chain carries TRBV28 and TRBJ2-7, with a possible D match to TRBD2 (5 bases). There are 14 residues in the CDR3. Trimming cost V 6 bases and J 1 base, with 13 bases left between them. Per the germline V gene, CDR1 is MDHEN and CDR2 is SYDVKM. The CDR3 coding sequence is TGTGCCAGCAGCGGGGAGATGCAGTCCTACGAGCAGTACTTC. Residues: CASSGEMQSYEQYF.

J is TRBJ2-2 and V is TRBV4-1; no firm D call. The CDR3 covers 13 residues. Trimming removed 2 bases from V and 5 bases from J, with 6 bases in between. Germline V gene lookup returns CDR1 MGHRA and CDR2 YSYEKL. The CDR3 coding sequence is TGCGCCAGCAGCCAACACCCAACCGGGGAGCTGTTTTTT. Its translation is CASSQHPTGELFF.

The chain joins TRBV28 to TRBJ1-2, with D possibly matching TRBD1 (6 bases). Germline V gene data show CDR1 as MDHEN and CDR2 as SYDVKM. V was trimmed by 3 bases and J by 0 bases, leaving 11 bases between them. There are 15 residues in the CDR3. The CDR3 is CASSLQGPANYGYTF. As DNA, the CDR3 is TGTGCCAGCAGTTTGCAGGGGCCCGCTAACTATGGCTACACCTTC.

V and J are TRBV11-2 and TRBJ1-2, with 7 nucleotides matching TRBD1. Germline V CDR1 and CDR2: SGHAT, FQNNGV. The CDR3 length is 15 residues. The V and J ends lost 0 bases and 2 bases, in that order; junction bases with no gene match: 3. CDR3 coding DNA: TGTGCCAGCAGCTTAGATTGGGGACAGAACTATGGCTACACCTTC. Translated: CASSLDWGQNYGYTF.

This sequence joins TRBV18 and TRBJ2-1; either TRBD1 or TRBD2 may supply D (5 bases each). The CDR3 spans 14 residues. Germline CDR1 KGHSH, CDR2 LQKENI. The V end lost 2 bases, the J end lost 5 bases, and 10 bases lay between the germline ends. For the CDR3, the DNA is TGTGCCAGCTCACCAGGGACGGCTGACAATGAGCAGTTCTTC. Translating it yields CASSPGTADNEQFF.

This rearrangement joins TRBV20-1 to TRBJ1-2, with D hard to call. This CDR3 contains 11 residues. V was shortened by 5 bases and J by 2 bases, with 6 bases between the two germline ends. In germline, CDR1 is DFQATT, CDR2 SNEGSKA (reference sequence). This chain's CDR3 is CSALENYGYTF. The CDR3 region has the DNA TGCAGTGCTCTAGAAAACTATGGCTACACCTTC.

The CDR3 DNA is TGTGCCAGCAGTTACTCCGGCGGATCCAACACTGAAGCTTTCTTT. Protein sequence: CASSYSGGSNTEAFF. The gene calls are TRBV6-5 and TRBJ1-1; no firm D call. CDR3 length equals 15 residues. Germline V gene sequence: CDR1 MNHEY, CDR2 SVGAGI. V was cut by 0 bases and J by 2 bases, with 10 bases left in between.